Listed here is a single TCR beta chain. This entry comes from a study of blood T cell repertoires in COVID-19. Study-level background: In each case, the material was cDNA or gDNA derived from T cells, B-cell-depleted T cells, or PBMCs.

This CDR3 contains 15 residues. The germline V gene has CDR1 LNHDA and CDR2 SQIVND (reference sequence). The V and J ends lost 6 bases and 3 bases respectively, with 17 bases between them. Methods used by the authors: From reference gene primer amplification, estimates of nucleated cell counts were derived. Repertoires were generated with immunoSEQ multiplex PCR, while TCRdb's copy carries only in-frame clones and drops some. The DNA was the basis for D and trimming; V, J and clone size are from that table. This table holds about 370,000 clones, 80% to 90% found once. The gene calls are TRBV19 and TRBJ1-2; D is ambiguous. The sequence came from a woman between 25 and 40 years old with COVID-19, enrolled during active disease. The sample taken for sequencing was peripheral blood. The CDR3 loop reads CASSPGPGWHYGYTF. The CDR3 DNA reads TGTGCCAGTAGCCCCGGCCCGGGATGGCACTATGGCTACACCTTC.